Each of the 18 T cell receptor beta chains below was sequenced from the same sample in a study of T cells in Graves' hyperthyroidism and ophthalmopathy. Using RNA transcripts as the source, TCR beta CDR3 regions were amplified. A first-round RT-PCR of the TCR CDR3 used the HTBI primer set. TCRdb fed the multiplex PCR reads into MiXCR, producing one record per CDR3 protein. Of 400,000 to 500,000 distinct CDR3 sequences in the sample, under 15% were seen once. Sequencing was done on a sample of blood. Receptor source: a man aged 18 to 30 with Graves' ophthalmopathy.

The table lists this clonotype with a few counts. The rearrangement links TRBV12-5 to TRBJ2-1; the D gene is possibly TRBD1 (6 bases). The germline V and J ends were trimmed by 1 base and 7 bases, with 14 bases remaining between them. Germline values: CDR1 LGHNT, CDR2 FRNRAP. This CDR3 is built from 15 residues. In DNA, the CDR3 is TGTGCTAGTGGTTTGGAGTCAGGGGAATATAATGAGCAGTTCTTC. Its translation is CASGLESGEYNEQFF.

This clonotype was seen many times. V and J are TRBV2 and TRBJ2-1; the D is unclear. V lost 0 bases and J 4 bases, leaving 10 bases between the germline ends. The CDR3 runs 15 residues. Germline lookup yields CDR1 SNHLY and CDR2 FYNNEI. CDR3 bases: TGTGCCAGCAGTGAAGCTGGCGGTTCTTACAATGAGCAGTTCTTC. Residues: CASSEAGGSYNEQFF.

This clonotype was counted ten times or more. The chain is built from TRBV10-3 and TRBJ2-4; tentatively, D is TRBD1 or TRBD2 (7 bases each). The CDR3 spans 15 residues. Germline V lookup: CDR1 ENHRY, CDR2 SYGVKD. Trimming removed 10 bases from V and 3 bases from J, with 19 bases in between. The CDR3 sequence: CATRQGGADKNIQYF. The CDR3 coding sequence is TGTGCCACCCGACAGGGAGGGGCGGACAAAAACATTCAGTACTTC.

This chain uses TRBV20-1 with TRBJ2-3, with 13 bases that match TRBD2. The ends lost 4 bases at V and 2 bases at J; junction bases unmatched: 9. Germline CDR1 DFQATT, CDR2 SNEGSKA (reference sequence). This CDR3 is built from 17 residues. CDR3 coding DNA: TGCAGTGCTATCCCCGGGACTAGCGGGGTGTCCACAGATACGCAGTATTTT. Its protein is CSAIPGTSGVSTDTQYF.

This clonotype has only a few counts. This sequence joins TRBV9 and TRBJ2-2; tentative D call: TRBD2 (5 bases). CDR3 length: 13 residues. Germline CDR1 reads SGDLS; CDR2 reads YYNGEE. Trimming stripped 0 bases from V and 6 bases from J, with 6 bases between. This chain's CDR3 is CASSVAGSGELFF. The DNA of the CDR3 is TGTGCCAGCAGCGTAGCGGGATCCGGGGAGCTGTTTTTT. Combining the CDR3 with reference TRBV9 and TRBJ2-2 gives the whole variable domain DSGVTQTPKHLITATGQRVTLRCSPRSGDLSVYWYQQSLDQGLQFLIQYYNGEERAKGNILERFSAQQFPDLHSELNLSSLELGDSALYFCASSVAGSGELFFGEGSRLTVL.

This clonotype has a count of ten or more. This sequence joins TRBV12-3 or TRBV12-4 and TRBJ2-3; D gene uncertain. Trimming stripped 4 bases from V and 4 bases from J, with 6 bases between. CDR3 size: 12 residues. The CDR3 region has the DNA TGTGCCAGCAGTTCTGGGTCAGATACGCAGTATTTT. It codes for CASSSGSDTQYF.

There are many counts of this clonotype. The chain recombines TRBV5-1 with TRBJ1-1; a weak D match, TRBD1 (6 bases). Trimming removed 0 bases from V and 0 bases from J, with 9 bases in between. CDR3 length: 15 residues. CDR1 is SGHRS and CDR2 is YFSETQ in the germline V gene. The CDR3 nucleotides read TGCGCCAGCAGCTTGGTCGGGGGCCTGAACACTGAAGCTTTCTTT. Protein sequence: CASSLVGGLNTEAFF.

This clonotype showed up many times. The chain has TRBV11-2 and TRBJ2-3, with 7 bases that match TRBD1. CDR1 and CDR2 from the germline V gene are SGHAT and FQNNGV. The CDR3 contains 14 residues. Unmatched junction bases numbered 4, after V lost 5 bases and J lost 2 bases. CDR3 sequence (DNA): TGTGCCAGCAGCAGGGACAGCCCCACAGATACGCAGTATTTT. Protein sequence: CASSRDSPTDTQYF.

The chain is built from TRBV4-1 and TRBJ1-2, with 9 nucleotides matching TRBD1. The CDR3 length is 15 residues. V dropped 0 bases and J dropped 4; count of bases not matched to a gene: 3. Germline loops: CDR1 MGHRA, CDR2 YSYEKL. The CDR3 reads CASSQDQGQGYGYTF. In DNA form, the CDR3 reads TGCGCCAGCAGCCAAGATCAGGGACAGGGCTATGGCTACACCTTC.

As for this clonotype: One end of the junction fails to match germline, which may point to a read error. The gene calls are TRBV9 and TRBJ1-2, with D possibly TRBD1 on 5 matching bases. CDR3 length: 12 residues. Per germline, CDR1 SGDLS and CDR2 YYNGEE. The CDR3 region is CAGSVGVGGYTF. CDR3 in DNA: TGTGCCGGCAGCGTAGGGGTTGGTGGCTACACCTTC. Variable domain in full (rest from reference TRBV9 and TRBJ1-2): DSGVTQTPKHLITATGQRVTLRCSPRSGDLSVYWYQQSLDQGLQFLIQYYNGEERAKGNILERFSAQQFPDLHSELNLSSLELGDSALYFCAGSVGVGGYTFGSGTRLTVV.

V gene TRBV3-1 combines with J gene TRBJ1-2; D remains unclear. Germline V gene lookup returns CDR1 LGHDT and CDR2 YNNKEL (reference sequence). This CDR3 region has 15 residues. V was cut by 0 bases and J by 8 bases, with 16 bases left in between. DNA for the CDR3: TGTGCCAGCAGCCAAGATCGTCTAGGGTACGACGGCTACACCTTC. The encoded protein is CASSQDRLGYDGYTF.

This clonotype was counted at least ten times. The CDR3, as DNA: TGTGCCAGCAGACCACCTCTAGCGGGATTTTACAATGAGCAGTTCTTC. This gives the protein CASRPPLAGFYNEQFF. V usage is TRBV5-8 and J usage is TRBJ2-1; TRBD2 matches at 9 bases. Germline CDR1 SGHTS, CDR2 YDEGEE. The junction had 10 bases not matched to a gene; V was cut back by 5 bases and J by 4 bases. CDR3 length equals 16 residues. The complete variable domain, with remaining parts taken from reference TRBV5-8 and TRBJ2-1, reads EAGVTQSPTHLIKTRGQQATLRCSPISGHTSVYWYQQALGLGLQFLLWYDEGEERNRGNFPPRFSGRQFPNYSSELNVNALELEDSALYLCASRPPLAGFYNEQFFGPGTRLTVL.

This clonotype was seen many times. The DNA for the CDR3 is TGTGCCGCCCGGAACGGGGAGACCCAGTACTTC. Its protein is CAARNGETQYF. The rearrangement uses TRBV10-3 and TRBJ2-5; D is uncertain. The CDR3 contains 11 residues. The V and J ends lost 11 bases and 5 bases respectively, with 12 bases between them. The germline V gene has CDR1 ENHRY and CDR2 SYGVKD.

This clonotype was counted only a few times. V usage is TRBV6-1 and J usage is TRBJ1-4, with D perhaps TRBD1 (5 bases). Germline V gives CDR1 MNHNS, CDR2 SASEGT. The CDR3 extends over 13 amino acids. Trimming pared 7 bases from V and 8 bases from J, leaving 14 bases between. The CDR3 sequence is CASTVSRDEKLFF. DNA for the CDR3: TGTGCCAGCACCGTCTCCAGGGACGAAAAACTGTTTTTT.

This rearrangement joins TRBV6-5 to TRBJ2-2, with 11 positions matching TRBD2. CDR3 length: 15 residues. CDR1 MNHEY and CDR2 SVGAGI come from the germline V gene. The junction had 8 bases not matched to a gene; V was cut back by 7 bases and J by 7 bases. CDR3 in DNA: TGTGCCAGCATTTCACTAGCGGGAGCTCACGGGGAGCTGTTTTTT. Translated, it gives CASISLAGAHGELFF.

This clonotype was counted ten times or more. CDR3 protein: CATSDPGTSGSSYNEQFF. As DNA, the CDR3 is TGTGCCACCAGTGATCCAGGGACTAGCGGGAGCTCCTACAATGAGCAGTTCTTC. The chain couples TRBV24-1 to TRBJ2-1; 14 bases are a match to TRBD2. The trim removed 3 bases at V and 0 bases at J, leaving 3 bases unmatched. The CDR3 runs 18 residues. The germline V gene has CDR1 KGHDR and CDR2 SFDVKD.

The rearrangement links TRBV6-1 to TRBJ2-5; D is possibly TRBD1 (6 bases). Per the germline V gene, CDR1 is MNHNS and CDR2 is SASEGT. The CDR3 spans 13 residues. Trimming removed 6 bases at V and 2 bases at J, with 10 bases between. Written as DNA, the CDR3 is TGTGCCAGCAGGAGGGGGACACAAGAGACCCAGTACTTC. This encodes CASRRGTQETQYF.

This clonotype showed up many times. The genes are TRBV12-3 or TRBV12-4 and TRBJ2-7; 7 nucleotides align to TRBD2. V shed 6 bases, J shed 7 bases, and the junction held 6 bases outside the gene matches. CDR3 length: 12 residues. The CDR3 sequence is CASRSGGREQYF. CDR3 DNA sequence: TGTGCCAGCAGGTCCGGGGGGAGGGAGCAGTACTTC.